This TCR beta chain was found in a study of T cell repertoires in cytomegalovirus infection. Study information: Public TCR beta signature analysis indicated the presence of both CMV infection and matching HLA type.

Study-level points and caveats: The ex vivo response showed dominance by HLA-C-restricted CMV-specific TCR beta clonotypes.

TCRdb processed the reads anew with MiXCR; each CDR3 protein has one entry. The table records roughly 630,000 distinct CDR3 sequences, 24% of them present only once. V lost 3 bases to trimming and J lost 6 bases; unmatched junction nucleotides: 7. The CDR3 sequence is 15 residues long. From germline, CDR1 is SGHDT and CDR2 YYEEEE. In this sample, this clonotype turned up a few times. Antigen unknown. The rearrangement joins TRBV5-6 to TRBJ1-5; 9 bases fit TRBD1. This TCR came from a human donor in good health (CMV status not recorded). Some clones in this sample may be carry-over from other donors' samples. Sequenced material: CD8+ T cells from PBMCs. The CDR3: CASSWTGEWGQPQHF. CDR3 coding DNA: TGTGCCAGCAGCTGGACAGGGGAGTGGGGTCAGCCCCAGCATTTT.